The entry that follows covers one T cell receptor beta chain sequence. This CDR3 is 16 amino acids long. V was pared by 8 bases and J by 0 bases, with 16 bases between. Germline V gene sequence: CDR1 MNHEY, CDR2 SMNVEV (reference sequence). This sample stems from a study of blood T cell repertoires in COVID-19. Sequenced by immunoSEQ multiplex PCR; TCRdb stores in-frame clones only, minus some. This sample carries about 160,000 clones, 88% of them seen once, and the ten largest clones take approximately 6.6%. V and J are TRBV27 and TRBJ2-2, with D tentatively TRBD2 (6 bases). The sequence derives from a woman aged 45-60 years who had recovered from COVID-19. Sequenced material: PBMCs or T cells enriched from blood (not recorded which). The CDR3 DNA reads as TGTGCCAGCGCCTTTAGCGGTTTCGCGAACACCGGGGAGCTGTTTTTT. Encoded protein: CASAFSGFANTGELFF.